The 8 T cell receptor beta chains given below trace back to one sample, sequenced in a study of T cells in Graves' hyperthyroidism and ophthalmopathy. It was RNA transcripts that yielded the amplified TCR beta CDR3 regions. Initially, a first-round RT-PCR of the TCR CDR3 employed the HTBI primer set. TCRdb recomputed calls from the multiplex PCR reads with MiXCR, one row per CDR3 protein. The sample consists of about 700,000 distinct CDR3 sequences, 45% of them appearing once. Sample: peripheral blood or thyroid tissue (not recorded which). The receptors derive from an adult man with Graves' disease, either hyperthyroidism or ophthalmopathy (not recorded which).

This clonotype was seen more than once but under ten times. The genes are TRBV6-2 or TRBV6-3 and TRBJ2-7; 9 nucleotides align to TRBD1. The germline gives CDR1 MNHEY, CDR2 SVGEGT. The CDR3 covers 16 residues. The junction had 8 bases not matched to a gene; V was cut back by 2 bases and J by 3 bases. CDR3 sequence: CASSYGWGQGHYEQYF. DNA for the CDR3: TGTGCCAGCAGTTACGGTTGGGGACAGGGACACTACGAGCAGTACTTC.

This sequence joins TRBV10-3 and TRBJ1-5; D ambiguous. The CDR3 contains 15 residues. The ends were cut back, 6 bases at V and 11 bases at J, with 23 bases in the middle. Germline V gene sequence: CDR1 ENHRY, CDR2 SYGVKD. The CDR3 coding sequence is TGTGCCATCAGCAACGGACTAGCGGGGATTGAGACCCAGCATTTT. Encoded protein: CAISNGLAGIETQHF.

This clonotype was seen many times. This chain links TRBV5-1 with TRBJ1-2; D remains unclear. Trimming removed 3 bases at V and 1 base at J, with 4 bases between. CDR3 size: 12 residues. Germline values: CDR1 SGHRS, CDR2 YFSETQ. The CDR3 region is CASSSLNYGYTF. The CDR3 coding sequence is TGCGCCAGCAGCTCGCTTAACTATGGCTACACCTTC.

The V and J genes are TRBV2 and TRBJ2-6, with D unclear. Germline CDR1 and CDR2: SNHLY and FYNNEI. The CDR3 spans 15 residues. The V end was cut by 3 bases, the J end by 4 bases, with 10 bases between. The CDR3: CASSDVEAGANVLTF. Written as DNA, the CDR3 is TGTGCCAGCAGTGATGTAGAGGCAGGGGCCAACGTCCTGACTTTC.

The chain's CDR3 is CASSLEQGPNYGYTF. CDR3 in DNA: TGTGCCAGCAGCTTAGAGCAGGGGCCAAACTATGGCTACACCTTC. The chain couples TRBV7-9 to TRBJ1-2, with D maybe TRBD1 (6 bases). V gave up 1 base and J gave up 2 bases, with 11 bases separating them. This CDR3 is 15 amino acids long. Germline assignment: CDR1 SEHNR and CDR2 FQNEAQ (reference sequence).

The rearrangement joins TRBV10-3 to TRBJ1-5; 9 bases agree with TRBD1. The V gene's germline CDR1 is ENHRY and CDR2 SYGVKD. The CDR3 spans 14 residues. Unmatched junction bases numbered 6, after V lost 6 bases and J lost 6 bases. As DNA, the CDR3 is TGTGCCATCAGAAACCGGGACAGGGCTCAGCCCCAGCATTTT. Translating it yields CAIRNRDRAQPQHF.

Ten or more counts support this clonotype. The chain recombines TRBV15 with TRBJ1-2; D is undetermined. Deletions cut 5 bases from V and 5 bases from J, with 18 bases between. There are 15 residues in the CDR3. The V gene's germline CDR1 is LNHNV and CDR2 YYDKDF (reference sequence). CDR3 protein: CATSLRTAVGYGYTF. The CDR3 region has the DNA TGTGCCACCAGCCTACGGACGGCGGTTGGGTATGGCTACACCTTC.

The chain links TRBV20-1 to TRBJ1-6; maybe TRBD1 (5 bases). The CDR3 consists of 14 residues. The V gene lost 0 bases and the J gene lost 8 bases, with 11 bases spanning the gap. The V gene's germline CDR1 is DFQATT and CDR2 SNEGSKA (reference sequence). The CDR3 coding sequence is TGCAGTGCTAGAGATAGGGGACTACATTCACCCCTCCACTTT. Translated, it gives CSARDRGLHSPLHF.